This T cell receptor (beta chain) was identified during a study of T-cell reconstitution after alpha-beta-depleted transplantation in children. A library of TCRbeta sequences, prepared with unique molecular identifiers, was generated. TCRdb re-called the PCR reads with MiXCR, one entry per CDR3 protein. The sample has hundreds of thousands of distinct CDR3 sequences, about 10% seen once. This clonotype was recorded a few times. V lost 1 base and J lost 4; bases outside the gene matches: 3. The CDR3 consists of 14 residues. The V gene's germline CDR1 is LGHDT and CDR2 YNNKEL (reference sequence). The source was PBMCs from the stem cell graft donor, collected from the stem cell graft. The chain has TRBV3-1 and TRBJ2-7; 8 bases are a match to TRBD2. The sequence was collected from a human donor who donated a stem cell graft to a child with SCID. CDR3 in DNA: TGTGCCAGCAGCCAAGCCGGGACTAGATACGAGCAGTACTTC. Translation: CASSQAGTRYEQYF.